This T cell receptor beta chain was retrieved from a study of blood T cell repertoires in COVID-19. Study-wide background: Material from acute and convalescent COVID-19 was sourced from the United States, Italy and Spain. T cells, B-cell-depleted T cells, or PBMCs provided the cDNA or gDNA that served as material.

Under the authors' procedure: Amplification with reference gene primers provided the estimates of nucleated cell counts. Sequencing used immunoSEQ multiplex PCR; TCRdb keeps in-frame clones, though not all of them. V, J and clone size are those of that table, while D and trimming were read from the DNA. The sample consists of 90,000 to 140,000 clones, approximately 76% of them appearing once. Sequenced material: peripheral blood. This receptor was identified in a woman aged 70-85 years with acute or convalescent COVID-19.

The CDR3 spells CASSLDGGASRQETQYF. Written as DNA, the CDR3 is TGTGCCAGCAGCTTGGATGGGGGGGCCTCTCGGCAAGAGACCCAGTACTTC. This chain connects TRBV5-4 to TRBJ2-5, with D possibly being TRBD2 (7 bases). V lost 0 bases to trimming and J lost 2 bases, with 17 bases between them. CDR3 length equals 17 residues. CDR1 SGHNT and CDR2 YYREEE come from the germline V gene (reference sequence). The complete variable domain, with remaining parts taken from reference TRBV5-4 and TRBJ2-5, reads ETGVTQSPTHLIKTRGQQVTLRCSSQSGHNTVSWYQQALGQGPQFIFQYYREEENGRGNFPPRFSGLQFPNYSSELNVNALELDDSALYLCASSLDGGASRQETQYFGPGTRLLVL.